The next 31 T cell receptor beta chains were all read from a single sample in a study of T cell responses to AZD1222 COVID-19 vaccine. Produced via immunoSEQ multiplex PCR; TCRdb's table is partial and in-frame only. The sample has roughly 200,000 clones, under 95% seen once. The sample in question was peripheral blood, obtained on day 0 of MenACWY control vaccination. These receptors came from an adult in good health.

The gene calls are TRBV18 and TRBJ2-7; possible D gene TRBD2, 7 bases. The length of the CDR3 is 14 residues. Germline V lookup: CDR1 KGHSH, CDR2 LQKENI. V was trimmed by 4 bases and J by 2 bases, leaving 12 bases between them. CDR3 sequence (DNA): TGTGCCAGCTCACTAGGGGGGGCAACCTACGAGCAGTACTTC. It encodes CASSLGGATYEQYF.

The rearrangement links TRBV5-6 to TRBJ1-2; 9 bases fit TRBD1. Germline values: CDR1 SGHDT, CDR2 YYEEEE. The ends lost 1 base at V and 8 bases at J; junction bases unmatched: 15. The CDR3 contains 17 residues. CDR3 protein: CASSLMGTGQGLSGYTF. The DNA of the CDR3 is TGTGCCAGCAGCTTGATGGGAACGGGACAGGGACTTTCGGGCTACACCTTC.

The V gene is TRBV18, the J gene TRBJ1-5; D call uncertain. V was pared by 2 bases and J by 7 bases, with 6 bases between. The CDR3 totals 12 residues. Per the germline V gene, CDR1 is KGHSH and CDR2 is LQKENI. CDR3: CASSPGDQPQHF. The DNA of the CDR3 is TGTGCCAGCTCACCAGGAGACCAGCCCCAGCATTTT.

This clone was seen a single time. The chain is built from TRBV24-1 and TRBJ2-1; 12 bases match TRBD2. This CDR3 is built from 16 residues. Germline V lookup: CDR1 KGHDR, CDR2 SFDVKD. V lost 4 bases to trimming and J lost 4 bases; unmatched junction nucleotides: 4. CDR3 residues: CATSDLTSGGYNEQFF. The CDR3 DNA reads TGTGCCACCAGTGACCTAACTAGCGGGGGGTACAATGAGCAGTTCTTC.

The rearrangement joins TRBV6-1 to TRBJ2-7; 8 bases fit TRBD1. Germline V gives CDR1 MNHNS, CDR2 SASEGT. Trimming at V came to 2 bases and at J to 4 bases, leaving 1 base not matched to a gene. This CDR3 has 13 residues. The CDR3: CASSEHRGYEQYF. The CDR3, as DNA: TGTGCCAGCAGTGAACACAGGGGGTACGAGCAGTACTTC.

The gene calls are TRBV27 and TRBJ1-4; no clear D. Between the trimmed V and J ends, which lost 5 bases and 0 bases, there was a span of 7 bases. Germline V gene lookup returns CDR1 MNHEY and CDR2 SMNVEV (reference sequence). This CDR3 is 14 amino acids long. The CDR3 loop is CASSPYATNEKLFF. The CDR3 nucleotides are TGTGCCAGCAGTCCTTATGCAACTAATGAAAAACTGTTTTTT.

The count of this clone is one. The V and J genes are TRBV28 and TRBJ1-2, with D unclear. The CDR3 sequence is 13 residues long. The V end lost 5 bases, the J end lost 2 bases, and 9 bases lay between the germline ends. The V gene's germline CDR1 is MDHEN and CDR2 SYDVKM. This CDR3 reads CASSTYGNYGYTF. CDR3 bases: TGTGCCAGCAGTACCTACGGGAACTATGGCTACACCTTC.

The gene calls are TRBV6-5 and TRBJ1-5, with 8 bases identical to TRBD1. Germline V lookup: CDR1 MNHEY, CDR2 SVGAGI. The CDR3 spans 15 residues. V dropped 6 bases and J dropped 1; count of bases not matched to a gene: 5. The CDR3 reads CASRGRTGSNQPQHF. For the CDR3, the DNA is TGTGCCAGCAGGGGGCGGACAGGGAGCAATCAGCCCCAGCATTTT.

This chain links TRBV24-1 with TRBJ1-2, with a weak D call TRBD1 (6 bases). Looked up from germline, CDR1 is KGHDR and CDR2 is SFDVKD. The V gene lost 5 bases and the J gene lost 7 bases, with 19 bases spanning the gap. The length of the CDR3 is 15 residues. The CDR3 sequence is CATSGTIRGWSGYTF. The CDR3 DNA reads as TGTGCCACCAGTGGTACAATCAGGGGTTGGTCTGGCTACACCTTC.

This clone has a single count. The V gene is TRBV30, the J gene TRBJ1-6, with D perhaps matching TRBD1 (5 bases). V lost 0 bases and J lost 2, with 11 bases in between. The CDR3 consists of 16 residues. Germline V CDR1 and CDR2: GTSNPN, SVGIG (reference sequence). CDR3 sequence: CAWSVLSGAYNSPLHF. CDR3 in DNA: TGTGCCTGGAGTGTACTTTCGGGGGCCTATAATTCACCCCTCCACTTT.

This chain uses TRBV29-1 with TRBJ1-3; 8 nucleotides agree with TRBD1. The V segment lost 6 bases and the J segment 0 bases; nucleotides outside the gene matches: 4. The CDR3 has 14 residues. The V gene's germline CDR1 is SQVTM and CDR2 ANQGSEA. CDR3 bases: TGCAGCGTCCTAGACAGGGGCTCTGGAAACACCATATATTTT. Residues: CSVLDRGSGNTIYF.

The rearrangement uses TRBV6-5 and TRBJ1-3; 7 nucleotides align to TRBD1. The CDR3 spans 15 residues. Germline-derived CDR1 and CDR2 are MNHEY and SVGAGI. The V segment lost 0 bases and the J segment 2 bases; nucleotides outside the gene matches: 1. The CDR3 reads CASSYSQGAGNTIYF. In DNA form, the CDR3 reads TGTGCCAGCAGTTACTCTCAGGGGGCTGGAAACACCATATATTTT.

The J gene is TRBJ2-5, the V gene TRBV6-2 or TRBV6-3; TRBD2 is a possible D gene (6 bases). Trimming cost V 5 bases and J 7 bases, with 8 bases left between them. Germline CDR1 is MNHEY and CDR2 is SVGEGT. The CDR3 totals 11 residues. The CDR3 is CASSQGGTQYF. The CDR3 coding sequence is TGTGCCAGCAGTCAGGGAGGGACCCAGTACTTC.

V and J are TRBV12-5 and TRBJ2-2; 8 bases align to TRBD1. CDR1 and CDR2 from the germline V gene are LGHNT and FRNRAP. The CDR3 is 14 residues long. V shed 2 bases, J shed 5 bases, and the junction held 1 base outside the gene matches. The chain's CDR3 is CASGLQGATGELFF. DNA of the CDR3: TGTGCTAGTGGTTTGCAGGGGGCGACCGGGGAGCTGTTTTTT. The variable domain in full, completed from reference TRBV12-5 and TRBJ2-2, reads DARVTQTPRHKVTEMGQEVTMRCQPILGHNTVFWYRQTMMQGLELLAYFRNRAPLDDSGMPKDRFSAEMPDATLATLKIQPSEPRDSAVYFCASGLQGATGELFFGEGSRLTVL.

This clone has ten or more counts. This sequence joins TRBV21-1 and TRBJ1-5. TRBV21-1 is a recognized pseudogene. The CDR3 sequence is 17 residues long. In DNA, the CDR3 is TGTGCCAGCAGCAAAGTCCCCGAGGGGATGGGGAATCAGCCCCAGCATTTT. This encodes CASSKVPEGMGNQPQHF.

CDR3 nucleotide sequence: TGTGCCAGTAGTGAAAGCGAGAATTCACCCCTCCACTTT. It translates to CASSESENSPLHF. The rearrangement links TRBV19 to TRBJ1-6, with unresolved D. Germline-derived CDR1 and CDR2 are LNHDA and SQIVND (reference sequence). This CDR3 spans 13 amino acids. The V end lost 5 bases, the J end lost 7 bases, and 9 bases lay between the germline ends.

This chain links TRBV7-2 with TRBJ2-5; TRBD1 agrees at 7 bases. This CDR3 region has 13 residues. V lost 5 bases and J lost 2; bases outside the gene matches: 2. The germline gives CDR1 SGHTA, CDR2 FQGNSA. CDR3 sequence: CASSGGQQETQYF. CDR3 sequence (DNA): TGTGCCAGCAGCGGGGGACAGCAAGAGACCCAGTACTTC.

V usage is TRBV5-6 and J usage is TRBJ1-2; a possible D gene is TRBD1 (6 bases). V was trimmed by 0 bases and J by 4 bases, leaving 10 bases between them. The germline V gene encodes CDR1 SGHDT and CDR2 YYEEEE. The CDR3 covers 14 residues. The CDR3 sequence is CASSLGQAFYGYTF. The CDR3 DNA reads as TGTGCCAGCAGCTTGGGACAGGCTTTCTATGGCTACACCTTC.

The V call is TRBV29-1, the J call TRBJ2-7, with 8 positions matching TRBD1. The germline gives CDR1 SQVTM, CDR2 ANQGSEA. The CDR3 runs 11 residues. The V gene end was trimmed by 5 bases and the J gene end by 6 bases; junction bases not matched to a gene: 3. CDR3 sequence: CSVSRGPEQYF. The CDR3 DNA reads as TGCAGCGTTTCCAGGGGGCCCGAGCAGTACTTC.

The count of this clone is one. The chain uses TRBV5-6 and TRBJ2-7; 8 positions agree with TRBD1. CDR3 length: 16 amino acids. The germline CDR1 and CDR2 sequences are SGHDT and YYEEEE. J was trimmed by 6 bases and V by 4 bases; bases with no gene match: 15. The CDR3 spells CASSLQADRVAIEQYF. CDR3 nucleotide sequence: TGTGCCAGCAGCCTTCAAGCGGACAGGGTCGCTATCGAGCAGTACTTC.

The chain joins TRBV28 to TRBJ2-7; tentative D call: TRBD1 (6 bases). CDR1 and CDR2 (germline): MDHEN, SYDVKM. Deletions cut 6 bases from V and 7 bases from J, with 16 bases between. CDR3 length: 13 residues. In DNA form, the CDR3 reads TGTGCCAGCAGGCCCCAGGGGCAGTCGGAGCAGTACTTC. Translation: CASRPQGQSEQYF.

CDR3 residues: CASSQDSRGHGYGYTF. CDR3 DNA sequence: TGCGCCAGCAGCCAAGATTCCCGGGGGCATGGCTATGGCTACACCTTC. The chain recombines TRBV4-3 with TRBJ1-2; weak D call: TRBD1 (6 bases). Trimming took 0 bases from V and 4 from J, leaving 15 bases between them. This CDR3 is 16 amino acids long. The germline V gene has CDR1 LGHNA and CDR2 YSLEER.

The rearrangement links TRBV7-2 to TRBJ1-2, with D unclear. In germline, CDR1 is SGHTA, CDR2 FQGNSA. CDR3 length equals 13 residues. V gave up 4 bases and J gave up 6 bases, with 12 bases separating them. CDR3: CASSSRATNGYTF. Written as DNA, the CDR3 is TGTGCCAGCAGCTCCCGTGCTACGAATGGCTACACCTTC.

The chain has TRBV19 and TRBJ1-1, with unresolved D. CDR1 and CDR2 from the germline V gene are LNHDA and SQIVND (reference sequence). The V and J ends lost 5 bases and 5 bases respectively, with 9 bases between them. This CDR3 region has 12 residues. CDR3 nucleotides: TGTGCCAGTAGTCCCGGTTGGACTGAAGCTTTCTTT. Residues: CASSPGWTEAFF.

The J gene is TRBJ1-4, the V gene TRBV6-5; no clear D. The germline V and J ends were trimmed by 4 bases and 8 bases, with 11 bases remaining between them. CDR1 is MNHEY, CDR2 SVGAGI, per germline. The CDR3 extends over 13 amino acids. The CDR3, as DNA: TGTGCCAGCAGTTTCGGGCGGACCGAAAAACTGTTTTTT. Translation gives CASSFGRTEKLFF.

The CDR3 DNA follows: TGTGCCAGCAGTAACGACGGACGAAGGAATGAAGCTTTCTTT. Protein: CASSNDGRRNEAFF. This chain connects TRBV5-6 to TRBJ1-1; no reliable D call. Germline CDR1 is SGHDT and CDR2 is YYEEEE. V shed 5 bases and J shed 7 bases, with 18 bases lying between them. The CDR3 runs to 14 residues. Based on the CDR3 plus reference TRBV5-6 and TRBJ1-1, the full variable domain is DAGVTQSPTHLIKTRGQQVTLRCSPKSGHDTVSWYQQALGQGPQFIFQYYEEEERQRGNFPDRFSGHQFPNYSSELNVNALLLGDSALYLCASSNDGRRNEAFFGQGTRLTVV.

This clone occurred once. V is TRBV9 and J is TRBJ1-3; possible D gene TRBD1, 5 bases. This CDR3 region has 15 residues. Trimming pared 0 bases from V and 3 bases from J, leaving 10 bases between. Germline CDR1 and CDR2: SGDLS and YYNGEE. CDR3 protein: CASSVGAGIGNTIYF. CDR3 nucleotide sequence: TGTGCCAGCAGCGTAGGGGCAGGGATTGGAAACACCATATATTTT.

This chain uses TRBV5-1 with TRBJ2-5; tentatively, D is TRBD2 (6 bases). This CDR3 contains 14 residues. The V and J ends lost 4 bases and 0 bases respectively, with 10 bases between them. Germline V gene data show CDR1 as SGHRS and CDR2 as YFSETQ. The CDR3 DNA follows: TGCGCCAGCAGCGGCGGACTAAACCAAGAGACCCAGTACTTC. Residues: CASSGGLNQETQYF.

The chain recombines TRBV4-3 with TRBJ1-6, with D possibly being TRBD1 (5 bases). Germline CDR1 is LGHNA and CDR2 is YSLEER. Trimming shortened V by 0 bases and J by 9 bases, and 12 bases separated the two germline ends. There are 15 residues in the CDR3. The CDR3 loop is CASSQDEGIGSPLHF. The DNA for the CDR3 is TGCGCCAGCAGCCAAGATGAGGGGATAGGTTCACCCCTCCACTTT.

The chain has TRBV5-4 and TRBJ2-2; 7 bases match TRBD1. V gave up 1 base and J gave up 0 bases; unmatched junction bases: 3. The CDR3 totals 16 residues. Germline V gene lookup returns CDR1 SGHNT and CDR2 YYREEE (reference sequence). CDR3 sequence reads: CASSLPGTANTGELFF. CDR3 nucleotides: TGTGCCAGCAGCTTGCCCGGGACAGCGAACACCGGGGAGCTGTTTTTT.

This chain links TRBV13 with TRBJ1-1; perhaps TRBD1 as D (5 bases). The CDR3 is 14 amino acids. Germline assignment: CDR1 PRHDT and CDR2 FYEKMQ (reference sequence). The V end lost 5 bases, the J end lost 4 bases, and 14 bases lay between the germline ends. The DNA of the CDR3 is TGTGCCAGCAGCCCACTCGGGGCTGGCACTGAAGCTTTCTTT. Encoded protein: CASSPLGAGTEAFF.